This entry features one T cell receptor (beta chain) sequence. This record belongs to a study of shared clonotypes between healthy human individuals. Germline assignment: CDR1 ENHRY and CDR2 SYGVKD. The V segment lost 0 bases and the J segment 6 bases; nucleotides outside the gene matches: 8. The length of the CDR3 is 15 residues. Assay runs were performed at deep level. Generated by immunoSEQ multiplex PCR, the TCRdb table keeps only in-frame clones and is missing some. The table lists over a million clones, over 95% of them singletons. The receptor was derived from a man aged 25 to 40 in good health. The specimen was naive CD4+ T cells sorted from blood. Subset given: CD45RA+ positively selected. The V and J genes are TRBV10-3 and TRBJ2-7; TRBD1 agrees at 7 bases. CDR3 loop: CAISESRTGESEQYF. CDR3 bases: TGTGCCATCAGTGAGTCCCGGACAGGAGAAAGCGAGCAGTACTTC.